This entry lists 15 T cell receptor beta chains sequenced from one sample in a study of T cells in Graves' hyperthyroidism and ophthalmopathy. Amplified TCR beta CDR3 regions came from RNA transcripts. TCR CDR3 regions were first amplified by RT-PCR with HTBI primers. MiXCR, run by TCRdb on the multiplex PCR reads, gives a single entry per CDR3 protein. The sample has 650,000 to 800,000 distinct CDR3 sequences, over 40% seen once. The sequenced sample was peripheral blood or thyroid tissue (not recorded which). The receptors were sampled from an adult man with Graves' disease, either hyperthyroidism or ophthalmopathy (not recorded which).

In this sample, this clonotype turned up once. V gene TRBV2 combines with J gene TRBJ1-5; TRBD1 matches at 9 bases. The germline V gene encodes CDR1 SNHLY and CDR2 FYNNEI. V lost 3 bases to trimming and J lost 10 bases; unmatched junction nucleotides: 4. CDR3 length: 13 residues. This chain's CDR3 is CASSDTGGSPQHF. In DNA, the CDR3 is TGTGCCAGCAGTGACACAGGGGGCTCACCCCAGCATTTT.

The CDR3 region has the DNA TGTGCCAGCAGGGCGACAGGGCAGAACGGCAATCAGCCCCAGCATTTT. This sequence encodes CASRATGQNGNQPQHF. This rearrangement joins TRBV6-1 to TRBJ1-5, with 7 nucleotides matching TRBD1. J lost 2 bases, V lost 6 bases, and 10 bases had no gene match. Germline V gives CDR1 MNHNS, CDR2 SASEGT. CDR3 length: 16 residues.

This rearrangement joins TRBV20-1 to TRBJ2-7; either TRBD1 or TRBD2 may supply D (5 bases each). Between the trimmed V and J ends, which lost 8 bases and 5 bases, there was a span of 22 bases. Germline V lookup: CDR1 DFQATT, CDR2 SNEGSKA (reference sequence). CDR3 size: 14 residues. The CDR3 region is CSTTLVTGRDEQYF. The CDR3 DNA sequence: TGCAGTACTACCTTGGTGACGGGACGAGACGAGCAGTACTTC.

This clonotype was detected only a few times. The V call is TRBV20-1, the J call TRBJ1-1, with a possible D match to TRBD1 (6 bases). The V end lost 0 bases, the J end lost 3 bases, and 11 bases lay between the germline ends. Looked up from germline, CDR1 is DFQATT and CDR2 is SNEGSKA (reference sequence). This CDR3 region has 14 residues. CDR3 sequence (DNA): TGCAGTGCTAGAGATCAGGGGTCTTACACTGAAGCTTTCTTT. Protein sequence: CSARDQGSYTEAFF.

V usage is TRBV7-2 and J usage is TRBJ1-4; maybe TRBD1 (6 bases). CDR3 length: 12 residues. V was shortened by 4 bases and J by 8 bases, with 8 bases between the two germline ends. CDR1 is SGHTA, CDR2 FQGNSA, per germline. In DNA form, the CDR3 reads TGTGCCAGCAGCTCGGGACAAGAAAAACTGTTTTTT. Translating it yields CASSSGQEKLFF. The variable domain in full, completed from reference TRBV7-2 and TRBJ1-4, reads GAGVSQSPSNKVTEKGKDVELRCDPISGHTALYWYRQSLGQGLEFLIYFQGNSAPDKSGLPSDRFSAERTGGSVSTLTIQRTQQEDSAVYLCASSSGQEKLFFGSGTQLSVL.

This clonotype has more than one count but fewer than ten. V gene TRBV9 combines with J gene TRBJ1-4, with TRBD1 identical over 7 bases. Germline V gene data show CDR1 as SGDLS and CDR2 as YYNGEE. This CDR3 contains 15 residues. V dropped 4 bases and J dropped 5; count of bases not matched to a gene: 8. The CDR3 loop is CASSRRTGRNEKLFF. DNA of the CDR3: TGTGCCAGCAGCCGGAGGACAGGCCGCAATGAAAAACTGTTTTTT.

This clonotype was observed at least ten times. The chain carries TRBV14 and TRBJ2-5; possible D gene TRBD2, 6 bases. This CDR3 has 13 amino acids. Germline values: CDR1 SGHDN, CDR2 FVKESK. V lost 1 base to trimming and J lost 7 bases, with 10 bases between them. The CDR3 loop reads CASSQALGGTQYF. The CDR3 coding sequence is TGTGCCAGCAGCCAAGCCCTCGGGGGGACCCAGTACTTC. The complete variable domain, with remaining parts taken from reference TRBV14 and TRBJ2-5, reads EAGVTQFPSHSVIEKGQTVTLRCDPISGHDNLYWYRRVMGKEIKFLLHFVKESKQDESGMPNNRFLAERTGGTYSTLKVQPAELEDSGVYFCASSQALGGTQYFGPGTRLLVL.

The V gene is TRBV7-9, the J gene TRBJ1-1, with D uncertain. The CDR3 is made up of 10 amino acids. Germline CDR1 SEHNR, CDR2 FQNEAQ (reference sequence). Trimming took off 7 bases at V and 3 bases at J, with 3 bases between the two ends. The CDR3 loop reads CASMHTEAFF. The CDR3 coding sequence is TGTGCCAGCATGCACACTGAAGCTTTCTTT.

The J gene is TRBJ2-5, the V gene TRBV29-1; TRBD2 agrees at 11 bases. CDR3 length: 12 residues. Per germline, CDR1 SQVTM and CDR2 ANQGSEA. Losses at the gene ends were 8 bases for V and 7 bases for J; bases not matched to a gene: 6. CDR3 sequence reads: CSRSGRAGTQYF. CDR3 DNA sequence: TGCAGCCGTAGCGGGAGGGCCGGGACCCAGTACTTC. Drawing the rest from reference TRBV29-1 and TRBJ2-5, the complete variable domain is SAVISQKPSRDICQRGTSLTIQCQVDSQVTMMFWYRQQPGQSLTLIATANQGSEATYESGFVIDKFPISRPNLTFSTLTVSNMSPEDSSIYLCSRSGRAGTQYFGPGTRLLVL.

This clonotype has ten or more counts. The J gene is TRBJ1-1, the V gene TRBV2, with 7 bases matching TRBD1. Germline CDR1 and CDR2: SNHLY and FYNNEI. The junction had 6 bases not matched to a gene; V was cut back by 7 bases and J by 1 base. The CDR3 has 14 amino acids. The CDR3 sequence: CASIYQGGNTEAFF. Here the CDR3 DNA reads TGTGCCAGCATTTACCAGGGGGGGAACACTGAAGCTTTCTTT.

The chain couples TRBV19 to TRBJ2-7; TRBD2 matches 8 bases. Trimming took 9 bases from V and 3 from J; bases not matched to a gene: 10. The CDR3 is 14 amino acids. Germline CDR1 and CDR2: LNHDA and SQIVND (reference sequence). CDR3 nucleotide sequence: TGTGCCAGCAGAGATATGGGACTAGGCTACGAGCAGTACTTC. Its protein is CASRDMGLGYEQYF.

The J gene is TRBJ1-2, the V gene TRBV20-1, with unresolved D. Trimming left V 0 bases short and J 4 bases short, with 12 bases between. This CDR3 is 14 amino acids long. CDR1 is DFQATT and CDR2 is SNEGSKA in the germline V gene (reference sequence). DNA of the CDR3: TGCAGTGCTAGAGATCAAGGCGAGGGCTATGGCTACACCTTC. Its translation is CSARDQGEGYGYTF.

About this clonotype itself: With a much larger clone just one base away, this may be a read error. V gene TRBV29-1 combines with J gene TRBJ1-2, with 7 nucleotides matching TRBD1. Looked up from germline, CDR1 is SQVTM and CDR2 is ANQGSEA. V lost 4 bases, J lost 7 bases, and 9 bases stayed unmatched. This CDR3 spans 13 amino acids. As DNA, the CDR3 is TGCAGCGTTGCAGGACAGGCTGGATGTGGCTACACCTTC. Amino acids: CSVAGQAGCGYTF.

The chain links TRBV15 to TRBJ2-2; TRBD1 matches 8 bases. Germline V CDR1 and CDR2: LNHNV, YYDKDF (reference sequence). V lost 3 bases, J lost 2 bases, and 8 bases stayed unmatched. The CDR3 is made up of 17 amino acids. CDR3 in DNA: TGTGCCACCAGCAGGATCCAGGGGGCGGGAAACACCGGGGAGCTGTTTTTT. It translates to CATSRIQGAGNTGELFF.

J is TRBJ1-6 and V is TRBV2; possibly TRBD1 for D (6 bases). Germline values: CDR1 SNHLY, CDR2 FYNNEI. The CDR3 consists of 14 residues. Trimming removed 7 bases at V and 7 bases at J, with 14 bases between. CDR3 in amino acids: CASTSTGTNSPLHF. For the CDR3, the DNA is TGTGCCAGCACCTCCACAGGGACCAATTCACCCCTCCACTTT.